What follows describes a single T cell receptor (beta chain). Using genomic DNA as the template, TCR beta VDJ and CDR3 profiling was carried out. TCRdb ran MiXCR on the reads and lists one entry per CDR3 protein. The sample shows 400,000 to 450,000 distinct CDR3 sequences, just under 70% of them seen only once. V shed 4 bases and J shed 4 bases, with 17 bases lying between them. Germline CDR1 ENHRY, CDR2 SYGVKD. The CDR3 extends over 17 amino acids. The sample belongs to a study of CD8+CD57+ T cells in acquired aplastic anemia. Sequenced input: sorted CD4+, CD8+, or CD8+CD57+ T cells (not recorded which) from PBMCs. The source is a human donor in good health, serving as a control. This chain connects TRBV10-3 to TRBJ2-6; TRBD1 is a possible D gene (6 bases). In nucleotides, the CDR3 is TGTGCCATCAGTGCCCTCCAGGGGCCGGGAGGGGCCAACGTCCTGACTTTC. Translated, it gives CAISALQGPGGANVLTF.